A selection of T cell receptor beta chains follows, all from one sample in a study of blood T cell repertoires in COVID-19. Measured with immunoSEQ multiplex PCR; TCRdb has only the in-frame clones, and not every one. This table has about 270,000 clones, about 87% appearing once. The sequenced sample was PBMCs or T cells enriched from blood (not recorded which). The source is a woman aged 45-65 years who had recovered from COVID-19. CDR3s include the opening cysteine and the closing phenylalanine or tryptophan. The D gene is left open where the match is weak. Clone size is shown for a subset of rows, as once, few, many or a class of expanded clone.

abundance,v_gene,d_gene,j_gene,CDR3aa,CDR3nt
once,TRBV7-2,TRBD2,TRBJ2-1,CASSLMTSGSIYEQFF,TGTGCCAGCAGCTTGATGACTAGCGGGAGTATCTATGAGCAGTTCTTC
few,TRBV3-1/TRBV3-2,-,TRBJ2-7,CASSQGAGAHYEQYF,TGTGCCAGCAGCCAAGGTGCGGGGGCCCACTACGAGCAGTACTTC
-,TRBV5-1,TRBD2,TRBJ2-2,CASSSAGGPGELFF,TGCGCCAGCAGCTCAGCGGGAGGGCCGGGGGAGCTGTTTTTT
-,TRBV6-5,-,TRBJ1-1,CASLTPYGNTEAFF,TGTGCCAGCCTCACCCCCTACGGTAACACTGAAGCTTTCTTT
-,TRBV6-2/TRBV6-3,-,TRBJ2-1,CASSYPQGYEQFF,TGTGCCAGCAGTTACCCTCAGGGTTATGAGCAGTTCTTC
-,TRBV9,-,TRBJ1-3,CASSRSRGSGNTIYF,TGTGCCAGCAGTCGTAGCCGAGGTTCTGGAAACACCATATATTTT
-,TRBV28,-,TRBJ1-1,CASRSLTGNTEAFF,TGTGCCAGCAGATCGCTCACAGGAAACACTGAAGCTTTCTTT
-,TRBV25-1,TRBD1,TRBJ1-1,CASSERLTGEWSTEAFF,TGTGCCAGCAGTGAAAGGTTGACAGGGGAATGGAGCACTGAAGCTTTCTTT
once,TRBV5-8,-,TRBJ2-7,CASSLAEAEISYEQYF,TGTGCCAGCAGCTTGGCAGAAGCGGAAATCTCCTACGAGCAGTACTTC
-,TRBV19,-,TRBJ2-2,CASSPRSWEKAGELFF,TGTGCCAGTAGTCCCCGGAGTTGGGAGAAGGCCGGGGAGCTGTTTTTT
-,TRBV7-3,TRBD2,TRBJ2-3,CASSLVGGPVDTQYF,TGTGCCAGCAGCTTGGTGGGAGGGCCGGTAGATACGCAGTATTTT
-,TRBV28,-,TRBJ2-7,CASSQGTAMGSYEQYF,TGTGCCAGCAGTCAAGGGACTGCTATGGGCTCCTACGAGCAGTACTTC
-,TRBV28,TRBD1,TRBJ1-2,CASSTDRGRIDLSGYTF,TGTGCCAGCAGTACAGACAGGGGGCGCATAGATCTCTCTGGCTACACCTTC
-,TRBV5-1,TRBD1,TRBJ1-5,CASSLSGQGAGQPQHF,TGCGCCAGCAGCTTATCCGGACAGGGGGCTGGCCAGCCCCAGCATTTT
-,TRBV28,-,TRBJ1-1,CATRGGTEAFF,TGTGCCACCAGGGGAGGCACTGAAGCTTTCTTT
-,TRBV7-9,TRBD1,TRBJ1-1,CASSRGQENTEAFF,TGTGCCAGCAGCAGGGGACAGGAGAACACTGAAGCTTTCTTT
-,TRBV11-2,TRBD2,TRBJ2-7,CASSSRTSGRASGEQYF,TGTGCCAGCAGCTCCCGGACTAGCGGGAGGGCTAGCGGCGAGCAGTACTTC
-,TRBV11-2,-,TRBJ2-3,CASSLSADTQYF,TGTGCCAGCAGCTTATCGGCAGATACGCAGTATTTT
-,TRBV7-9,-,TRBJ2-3,CASSWERSTDTQYF,TGTGCCAGCAGCTGGGAGAGAAGCACAGATACGCAGTATTTT
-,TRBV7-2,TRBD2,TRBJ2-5,CASSSASGWYQETQYF,TGTGCCAGCAGCTCCGCTAGCGGGTGGTACCAAGAGACCCAGTACTTC
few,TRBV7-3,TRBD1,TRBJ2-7,CASSSSPGQGSYEQYF,TGTGCCAGCAGCTCTTCTCCGGGACAGGGTTCCTACGAGCAGTACTTC
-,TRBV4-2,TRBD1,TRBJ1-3,CASSPGQGGTGNTIYF,TGTGCCAGCAGCCCCGGACAGGGGGGGACTGGAAACACCATATATTTT
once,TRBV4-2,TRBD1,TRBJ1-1,CASSPGDRVNTEAFF,TGTGCCAGCAGCCCTGGGGACAGGGTGAACACTGAAGCTTTCTTT
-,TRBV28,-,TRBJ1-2,CASSLRDMGYTF,TGTGCCAGCAGTTTGAGGGATATGGGCTACACCTTC
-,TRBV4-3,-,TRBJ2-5,CASSQDPPSGPLGYQETQYF,TGCGCCAGCAGCCAAGATCCCCCCAGCGGGCCCTTAGGGTACCAAGAGACCCAGTACTTC
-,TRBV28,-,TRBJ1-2,CASSSIARGAFYGYTF,TGTGCCAGCAGTTCTATTGCCCGGGGTGCATTCTATGGCTACACCTTC
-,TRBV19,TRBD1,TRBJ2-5,CASSKDRGGEETQYF,TGTGCCAGTAGTAAGGACAGGGGAGGTGAAGAGACCCAGTACTTC
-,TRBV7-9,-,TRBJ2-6,CASNRGAGSGANVLTF,TGTGCCAGCAATCGGGGGGCTGGCTCTGGGGCCAACGTCCTGACTTTC
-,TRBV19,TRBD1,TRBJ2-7,CASSRDSGNEQYF,TGTGCCAGTAGTAGGGACAGCGGAAACGAGCAGTACTTC
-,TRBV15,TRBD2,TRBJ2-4,CATSRDRAAGVGKNIQYF,TGTGCCACCAGCAGAGATCGGGCCGCGGGAGTCGGCAAAAACATTCAGTACTTC
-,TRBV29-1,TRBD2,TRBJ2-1,CSAAGTSDFGSYNEQFF,TGCAGCGCGGCCGGGACTAGCGATTTCGGGAGCTACAATGAGCAGTTCTTC
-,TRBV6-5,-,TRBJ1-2,CASSYGRNREHYGYTF,TGTGCCAGCAGTTACGGACGTAACAGGGAACACTATGGCTACACCTTC
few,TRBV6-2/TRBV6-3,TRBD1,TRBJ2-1,CASSEGQGTNEQFF,TGTGCCAGCAGCGAGGGACAGGGGACCAATGAGCAGTTCTTC
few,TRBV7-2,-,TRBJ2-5,CASSLQGPQETQYF,TGTGCCAGCAGCTTGCAGGGCCCCCAAGAGACCCAGTACTTC
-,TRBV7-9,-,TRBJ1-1,CASSPEGGWNTEAFF,TGTGCCAGCAGCCCCGAAGGGGGATGGAACACTGAAGCTTTCTTT
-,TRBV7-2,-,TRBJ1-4,CASSLSNMRVTEKLFF,TGTGCCAGCAGCTTATCTAATATGAGGGTTACCGAAAAACTGTTTTTT
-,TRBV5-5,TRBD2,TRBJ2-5,CASSFRAGAEETQYF,TGTGCCAGCAGTTTCCGGGCGGGAGCGGAAGAGACCCAGTACTTC
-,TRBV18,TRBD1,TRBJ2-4,CASSPPGQGQKNIQYF,TGTGCCAGCTCACCTCCCGGACAGGGCCAAAAAAACATTCAGTACTTC
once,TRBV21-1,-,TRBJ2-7,CASSKGQVAYEQYF,TGTGCCAGCAGCAAAGGACAGGTGGCCTACGAGCAGTACTTC
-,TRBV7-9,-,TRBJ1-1,CASSPYRALNTEAFF,TGTGCCAGCAGCCCCTACAGGGCCTTGAACACTGAAGCTTTCTTT
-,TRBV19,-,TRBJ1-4,CASTRTGPREKLFF,TGTGCCAGTACCCGAACAGGGCCGAGGGAAAAACTGTTTTTT
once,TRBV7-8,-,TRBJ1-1,CASSRPMNTEAFF,TGTGCCAGCAGCCGCCCCATGAACACTGAAGCTTTCTTT